The clone carrying this TCR beta chain came up many times. The antigen is unknown. This specimen comes from a study of breast tumors, draining lymph nodes, adjacent tissues. Whole-study findings and limits: The data were judged consistent with most tumor T cells coming from lymph node and expanding in tumor. Tumors had less TCR diversity than lymph nodes, more than nontumor tissue. Luminal-like breast cancer showed significantly greater tumor-nontumor repertoire similarity than basal-like breast cancer did. The lymph node origin of tumor T cells was framed as consistent with a hypothesis, not demonstrated.

The lymph nodes were axillary draining lymph nodes from breast cancer patients. The CDR3 is made up of 15 amino acids. CDR1 is SEHNR and CDR2 is FQNEAQ in the germline V gene (reference sequence). The junction had 7 bases not matched to a gene; V was cut back by 8 bases and J by 0 bases. MiXCR, run by TCRdb on the multiplex PCR reads, gives a single entry per CDR3 protein. The sample records roughly 130,000 distinct CDR3 sequences, 30% to 35% being singletons. The TCR sequence derives from a female donor with breast cancer. Some clones in this sample may be carry-over from other donors' samples. This chain uses TRBV7-9 with TRBJ2-1, with TRBD1 matching over 7 bases. Specimen: axillary lymph node tissue. The CDR3 DNA reads as TGTGCCAGCGACAGCGCAGGGGGCTCCTACAATGAGCAGTTCTTC. Protein sequence: CASDSAGGSYNEQFF. Filled out from reference TRBV7-9 and TRBJ2-1, the complete variable domain reads DTGVSQNPRHKITKRGQNVTFRCDPISEHNRLYWYRQTLGQGPEFLTYFQNEAQLEKSRLLSDRFSAERPKGSFSTLEIQRTEQGDSAMYLCASDSAGGSYNEQFFGPGTRLTVL.